Below are 6 T cell receptor beta chains sequenced from a single sample in a study of cytomegalovirus exposure and HLA in healthy donors. TCRdb's table, derived via immunoSEQ multiplex PCR, lists solely in-frame clones and lacks some. This repertoire shows approximately 160,000 clones, roughly 90% found once; its top ten account for 5.7%. Sequenced input: PBMCs. These receptors were collected from a woman in her twenties or thirties in good health and CMV-seronegative.

The V call is TRBV7-9, the J call TRBJ2-7; the match to TRBD1 covers 9 bases. V trimming: 4 bases; J trimming: 3 bases; junction bases outside the gene matches: 13. The CDR3 is 17 amino acids. Germline loops: CDR1 SEHNR, CDR2 FQNEAQ (reference sequence). The CDR3 reads CASSSGRTGAQGYEQYF. Written as DNA, the CDR3 is TGTGCCAGCAGCTCCGGACGGACAGGGGCCCAGGGCTACGAGCAGTACTTC.

This clone was picked up a small number of times. The identical CDR3 is also encoded by other nucleotide sequences in the sample. The rearrangement uses TRBV2 and TRBJ2-7; the D is unclear. Germline V gives CDR1 SNHLY, CDR2 FYNNEI. V was trimmed by 2 bases and J by 6 bases, leaving 17 bases between them. The CDR3 spans 15 residues. CDR3 sequence: CASSEPRTILLEQYF. DNA of the CDR3: TGTGCCAGCAGTGAACCCCGCACGATTCTCCTCGAGCAGTACTTC.

This chain connects TRBV6-1 to TRBJ2-1; D is possibly TRBD1 or TRBD2 (6 bases each). Germline CDR1 and CDR2: MNHNS and SASEGT. V lost 4 bases and J lost 4, with 11 bases in between. This CDR3 spans 14 amino acids. CDR3 DNA: TGTGCCAGCAGTGTCGGGGGCTTATACAATGAGCAGTTCTTC. Translated, it gives CASSVGGLYNEQFF.

V is TRBV28 and J is TRBJ1-1; D may be TRBD1 (5 bases). The CDR3 is 14 amino acids. Looked up from germline, CDR1 is MDHEN and CDR2 is SYDVKM. V lost 10 bases, J lost 1 base, and 16 bases lay in between. The CDR3: CAIIRRDSNTEAFF. In nucleotides, the CDR3 is TGTGCCATTATTCGGAGGGACTCGAACACTGAAGCTTTCTTT. The whole variable domain, filled in from reference TRBV28 and TRBJ1-1, reads DVKVTQSSRYLVKRTGEKVFLECVQDMDHENMFWYRQDPGLGLRLIYFSYDVKMKEKGDIPEGYSVSREKKERFSLILESASTNQTSMYLCAIIRRDSNTEAFFGQGTRLTVV.

The CDR3 DNA reads as TGCGCCAGCAGCATTACGATGAACACTGAAGCTTTCTTT. Protein product: CASSITMNTEAFF. V is TRBV5-1 and J is TRBJ1-1, with unresolved D. Germline values: CDR1 SGHRS, CDR2 YFSETQ. Trimming shortened V by 4 bases and J by 0 bases, and 7 bases separated the two germline ends. The CDR3 totals 13 residues.

A word on this clone: The identical CDR3 is also encoded by other nucleotide sequences in the sample. The rearrangement uses TRBV6-5 and TRBJ1-1; D call uncertain. This CDR3 is 13 amino acids long. Trimming shortened V by 2 bases and J by 1 base, and 5 bases separated the two germline ends. The germline CDR1 and CDR2 sequences are MNHEY and SVGAGI. The CDR3 sequence: CASSYGGNTEAFF. The CDR3 nucleotides are TGTGCCAGCAGTTACGGAGGGAACACTGAAGCTTTCTTT.